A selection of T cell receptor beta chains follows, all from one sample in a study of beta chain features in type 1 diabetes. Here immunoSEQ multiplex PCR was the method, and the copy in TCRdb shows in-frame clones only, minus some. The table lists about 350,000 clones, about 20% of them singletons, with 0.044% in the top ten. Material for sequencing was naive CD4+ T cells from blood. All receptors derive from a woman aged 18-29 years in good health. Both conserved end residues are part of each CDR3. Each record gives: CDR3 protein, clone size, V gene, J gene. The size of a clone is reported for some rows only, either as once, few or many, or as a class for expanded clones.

CASSVPQGEGYTF,few,TRBV7-2,TRBJ1-2
CASSRGNTEAFF,few,TRBV7-2,TRBJ1-1
CAWSVQVGGNEQFF,-,TRBV30,TRBJ2-1
CASSPSVSSYEQYF,-,TRBV9,TRBJ2-7
CASSDWKETQYF,few,TRBV5-8,TRBJ2-5
CASSPRTGGPRKAFF,-,TRBV11-1,TRBJ1-1
CASVAGETQYF,-,TRBV6-5,TRBJ2-5
CASSVLETDTQYF,few,TRBV19,TRBJ2-3
CASTSTGRRETQYF,few,TRBV5-1,TRBJ2-5
CASSLGRQYEQYF,-,TRBV7-2,TRBJ2-7
CASRGTGASQPQHF,-,TRBV4-1,TRBJ1-5
CASSVAGAPTDTQYF,-,TRBV7-9,TRBJ2-3
CAISGPTGEQYF,few,TRBV10-3,TRBJ2-7
CAWGPGQAGYTF,-,TRBV30,TRBJ1-2
CAWSLQPNTEAFF,-,TRBV30,TRBJ1-1
CASSVGQYGYTF,few,TRBV9,TRBJ1-2
CASSRGRTGSPGELFF,-,TRBV4-3,TRBJ2-2
CASSQAGDRDTQYF,few,TRBV11-1,TRBJ2-3
CASSRSHEQFF,-,TRBV2,TRBJ2-1
CAGRTSARGYTF,-,TRBV7-9,TRBJ1-2
CASSPFGDTQYF,few,TRBV7-2,TRBJ2-3
CAIGLAVSTDTQYF,few,TRBV30,TRBJ2-3
CASSLDGVRGQNF,-,TRBV7-9,TRBJ2-7
CASSHGTAQETQYF,-,TRBV7-9,TRBJ2-5
CASSGSGNQPQHF,-,TRBV19,TRBJ1-5
CASSLEHRGNSPLHF,few,TRBV7-9,TRBJ1-6
CASSLWTGASTDTQYF,-,TRBV5-1,TRBJ2-3
CASSLGQGDTQYF,few,TRBV2,TRBJ2-3
CASSTDSHGYTF,few,TRBV9,TRBJ1-2
CAWSLKPRNTEAFF,-,TRBV30,TRBJ1-1